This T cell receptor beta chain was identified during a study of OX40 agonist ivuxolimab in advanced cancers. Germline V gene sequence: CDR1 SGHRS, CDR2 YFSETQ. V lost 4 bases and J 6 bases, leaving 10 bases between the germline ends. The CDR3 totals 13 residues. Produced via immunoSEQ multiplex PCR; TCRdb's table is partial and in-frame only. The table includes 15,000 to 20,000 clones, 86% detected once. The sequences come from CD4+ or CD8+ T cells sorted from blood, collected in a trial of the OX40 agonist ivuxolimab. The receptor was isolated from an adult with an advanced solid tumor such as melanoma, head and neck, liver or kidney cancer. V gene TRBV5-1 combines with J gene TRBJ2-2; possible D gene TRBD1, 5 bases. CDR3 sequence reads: CASSGRVPGELFF. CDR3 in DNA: TGCGCCAGCAGCGGCAGGGTGCCCGGGGAGCTGTTTTTT. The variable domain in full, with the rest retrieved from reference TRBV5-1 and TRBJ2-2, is KAGVTQTPRYLIKTRGQQVTLSCSPISGHRSVSWYQQTPGQGLQFLFEYFSETQRNKGNFPGRFSGRQFSNSRSEMNVSTLELGDSALYLCASSGRVPGELFFGEGSRLTVL.